This T cell receptor beta chain appears in the sequencing data of a study of blood T cells in healthy people across ages. Study outcomes and limitations: PBMCs left unsorted prevented a conclusive naive versus antigen-experienced comparison.

PCR was performed a second time for roughly 7 to 12 cycles using a sample-barcoded 5' primer and a J-beta primer mix. One entry per CDR3 protein, called by TCRdb with MiXCR from the 5' RACE reads. The repertoire holds around 650,000 distinct CDR3 sequences, with around 38% as singletons. This clonotype turned up a few times. What it recognizes is unknown. The clonotype originates from a man at least 80 years old in good health. The sequencing sample was made of blood.

The CDR3 loop is CASSLAPTLSGANVLTF. The DNA of the CDR3 is TGTGCCAGCAGCTTAGCGCCGACCCTCTCTGGGGCCAACGTCCTGACTTTC. V usage is TRBV7-8 and J usage is TRBJ2-6; D unclear. The length of the CDR3 is 17 residues. V shed 0 bases and J shed 0 bases, with 9 bases lying between them. Germline V gene lookup returns CDR1 SGHVS and CDR2 FQNEAQ.